This T cell receptor (beta chain) was found in a study of cytomegalovirus exposure and HLA in healthy donors. This clone was seen a handful of times. This cohort consisted of healthy bone marrow donors. Both 60 Vbeta primers and 13 Jbeta primers went into the PCR. Generated by immunoSEQ multiplex PCR, the TCRdb table keeps only in-frame clones and is missing some. The data hold some 120,000 clones, with around 69% observed a single time. This clonotype was obtained from a woman between 40 and 50 years old in good health and CMV-seropositive. Material: PBMCs.

CDR3 nucleotides: TGCGCCAGCAGCCAAACCCTGACCGGGGGGCGGGATGAGCAGTTCTTC. Translated: CASSQTLTGGRDEQFF. The chain combines TRBV4-3 with TRBJ2-1, with D perhaps TRBD2 (7 bases). The V gene's germline CDR1 is LGHNA and CDR2 YSLEER. V gave up 2 bases and J gave up 8 bases, with 19 bases separating them. This CDR3 is built from 16 residues.